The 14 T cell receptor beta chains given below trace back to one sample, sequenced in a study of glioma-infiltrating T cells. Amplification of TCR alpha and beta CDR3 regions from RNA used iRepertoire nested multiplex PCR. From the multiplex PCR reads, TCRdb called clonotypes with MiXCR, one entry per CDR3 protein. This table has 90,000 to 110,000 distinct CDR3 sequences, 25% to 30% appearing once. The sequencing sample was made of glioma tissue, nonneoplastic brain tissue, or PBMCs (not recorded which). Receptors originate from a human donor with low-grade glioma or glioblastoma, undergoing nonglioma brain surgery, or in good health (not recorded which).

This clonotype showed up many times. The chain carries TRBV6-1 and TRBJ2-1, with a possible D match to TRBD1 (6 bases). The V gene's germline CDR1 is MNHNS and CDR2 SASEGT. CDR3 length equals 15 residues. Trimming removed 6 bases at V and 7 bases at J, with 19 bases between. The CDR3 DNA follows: TGTGCCAGCAGCTCCCCCGGGACATGGGGGAATGAGCAGTTCTTC. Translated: CASSSPGTWGNEQFF.

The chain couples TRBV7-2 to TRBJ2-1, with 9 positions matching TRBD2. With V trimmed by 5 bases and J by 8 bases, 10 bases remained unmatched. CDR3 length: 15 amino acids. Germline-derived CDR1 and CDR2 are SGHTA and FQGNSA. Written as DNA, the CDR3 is TGTGCCAGCAGCCATCGACTAGCGGAAGCCCATGAGCAGTTCTTC. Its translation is CASSHRLAEAHEQFF.

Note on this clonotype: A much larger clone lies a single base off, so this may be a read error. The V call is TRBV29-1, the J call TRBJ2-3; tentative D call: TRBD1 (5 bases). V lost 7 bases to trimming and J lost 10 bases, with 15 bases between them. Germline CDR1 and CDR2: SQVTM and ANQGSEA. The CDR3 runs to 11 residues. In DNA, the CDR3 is TGCAGCGAAGGCAGGGATTTGGCGCAGTATTTT. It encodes CSEGRDLAQYF.

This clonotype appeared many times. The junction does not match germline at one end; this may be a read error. CDR3 region: CSASGQTGTETQYF. DNA for the CDR3: TGCAGTGCCTCCGGGCAGACGGGTACAGAGACGCAGTATTTT. This rearrangement joins TRBV20-1 to TRBJ2-3; D unclear. This CDR3 is 14 amino acids long. Germline values: CDR1 DFQATT, CDR2 SNEGSKA (reference sequence).

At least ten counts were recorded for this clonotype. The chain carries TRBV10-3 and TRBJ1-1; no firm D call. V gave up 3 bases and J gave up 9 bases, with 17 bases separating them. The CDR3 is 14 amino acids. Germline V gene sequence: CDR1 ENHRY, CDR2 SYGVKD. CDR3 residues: CAISERFLTDQAFF. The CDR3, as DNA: TGTGCCATCAGTGAAAGGTTCCTAACGGATCAAGCTTTCTTT.

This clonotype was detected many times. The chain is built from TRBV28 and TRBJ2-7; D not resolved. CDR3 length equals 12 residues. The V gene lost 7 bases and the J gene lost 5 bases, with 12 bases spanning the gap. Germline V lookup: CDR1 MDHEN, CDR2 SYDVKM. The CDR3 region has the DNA TGTGCCAGCACCCCGGACGTCAACGAGCAGTACTTC. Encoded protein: CASTPDVNEQYF.

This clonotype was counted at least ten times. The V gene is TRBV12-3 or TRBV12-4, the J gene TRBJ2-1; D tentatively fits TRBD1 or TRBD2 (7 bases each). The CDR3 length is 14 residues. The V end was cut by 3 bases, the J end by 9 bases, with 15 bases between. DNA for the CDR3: TGTGCCAGCAGTTTTCAGGGGGGGTCAGGTGAGCAGTTCTTC. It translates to CASSFQGGSGEQFF.

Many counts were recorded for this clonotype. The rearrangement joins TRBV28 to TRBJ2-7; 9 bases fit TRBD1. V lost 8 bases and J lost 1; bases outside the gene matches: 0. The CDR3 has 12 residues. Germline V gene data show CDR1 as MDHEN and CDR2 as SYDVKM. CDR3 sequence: CASGTGSYEQYF. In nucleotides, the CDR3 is TGTGCCAGCGGGACAGGGTCCTACGAGCAGTACTTC.

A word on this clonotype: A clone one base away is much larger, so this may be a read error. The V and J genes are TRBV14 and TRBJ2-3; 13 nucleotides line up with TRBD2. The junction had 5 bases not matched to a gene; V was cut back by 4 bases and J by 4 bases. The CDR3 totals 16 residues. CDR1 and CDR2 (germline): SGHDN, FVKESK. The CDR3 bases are TGTGCCAGCAGCCTTCGACTAGCGGGGGGCGCAGATACGCAGTATTTT. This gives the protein CASSLRLAGGADTQYF.

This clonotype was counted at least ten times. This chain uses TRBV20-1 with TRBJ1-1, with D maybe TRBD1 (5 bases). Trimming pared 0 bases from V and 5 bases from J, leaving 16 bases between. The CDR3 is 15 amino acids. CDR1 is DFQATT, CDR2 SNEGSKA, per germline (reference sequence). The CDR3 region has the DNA TGCAGTGCTAGAGATTTTAGGGTTGGGGGAACTGAAGCTTTCTTT. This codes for CSARDFRVGGTEAFF.

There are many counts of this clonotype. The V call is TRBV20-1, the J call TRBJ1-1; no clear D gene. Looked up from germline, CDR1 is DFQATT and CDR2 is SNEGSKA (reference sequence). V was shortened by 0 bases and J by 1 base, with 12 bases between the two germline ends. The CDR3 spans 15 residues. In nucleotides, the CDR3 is TGCAGTGCTAGAGACTCGCCAAGGTGGAACACTGAAGCTTTCTTT. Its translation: CSARDSPRWNTEAFF.

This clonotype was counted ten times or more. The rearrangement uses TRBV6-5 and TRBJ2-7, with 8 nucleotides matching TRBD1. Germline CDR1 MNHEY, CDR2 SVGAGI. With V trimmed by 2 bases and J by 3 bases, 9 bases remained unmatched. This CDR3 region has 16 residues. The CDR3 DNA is TGTGCCAGCAGTTACGGCCCGCCGGGACAGGTCTACGAGCAGTACTTC. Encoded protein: CASSYGPPGQVYEQYF.

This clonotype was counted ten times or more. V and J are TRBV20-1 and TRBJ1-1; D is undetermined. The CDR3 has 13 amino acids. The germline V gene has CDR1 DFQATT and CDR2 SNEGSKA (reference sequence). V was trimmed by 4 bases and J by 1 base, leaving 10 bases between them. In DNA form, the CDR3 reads TGCAGTGCTACAGTCCCAGGGAACACTGAAGCTTTCTTT. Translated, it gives CSATVPGNTEAFF.

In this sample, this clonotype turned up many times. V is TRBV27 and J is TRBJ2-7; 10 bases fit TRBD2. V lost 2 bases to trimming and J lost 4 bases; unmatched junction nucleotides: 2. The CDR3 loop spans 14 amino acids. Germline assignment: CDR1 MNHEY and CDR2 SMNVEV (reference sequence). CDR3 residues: CASSLATSGYEQYF. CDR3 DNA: TGTGCCAGCAGTTTAGCGACTAGCGGGTACGAGCAGTACTTC.